These 19 T cell receptor beta chains were sequenced from one sample in a study of T cells in Graves' hyperthyroidism and ophthalmopathy. Authors of the study amplified TCR beta CDR3 regions from RNA transcripts. Using the HTBI primer set, a first-round RT-PCR was run on the TCR CDR3. TCRdb passed the multiplex PCR reads through MiXCR, listing each CDR3 protein once. The table includes a few hundred thousand distinct CDR3 sequences, about 43% detected once. The sequencing input was peripheral blood or thyroid tissue (not recorded which). Source of these receptors: a woman aged 18-29 years with Graves' hyperthyroidism.

The table lists this clonotype with a few counts. The chain recombines TRBV6-6 with TRBJ1-1; D is undetermined. V lost 0 bases and J lost 0, with 11 bases in between. The CDR3 extends over 16 amino acids. CDR1 and CDR2 (germline): MNHNY, SVGAGI (reference sequence). The chain's CDR3 is CASSYSRSDMNTEAFF. The DNA of the CDR3 is TGTGCCAGCAGTTACTCTAGGTCAGACATGAACACTGAAGCTTTCTTT.

This clonotype was seen many times. The chain combines TRBV2 with TRBJ1-1; D is unclear. V gave up 2 bases and J gave up 5 bases, with 21 bases separating them. CDR3 length: 17 residues. CDR1 and CDR2 from the germline V gene are SNHLY and FYNNEI. The CDR3 spells CASSESPLARRITEAFF. The DNA for the CDR3 is TGTGCCAGCAGTGAATCCCCCCTAGCGAGGAGGATAACTGAAGCTTTCTTT.

This clonotype was seen at least ten times. CDR3 residues: CASSVQGAKDGYTF. As DNA, the CDR3 is TGTGCCAGCAGTGTTCAGGGGGCGAAGGATGGCTACACCTTC. The chain is built from TRBV6-1 and TRBJ1-2, with TRBD1 identical over 8 bases. V shed 4 bases, J shed 6 bases, and the junction held 7 bases outside the gene matches. CDR1 is MNHNS, CDR2 SASEGT, per germline. The CDR3 extends over 14 amino acids.

J is TRBJ2-1 and V is TRBV9; 7 nucleotides align to TRBD2. The CDR3 spans 15 residues. Germline V gene data show CDR1 as SGDLS and CDR2 as YYNGEE. Losses at the gene ends were 0 bases for V and 4 bases for J; bases not matched to a gene: 4. CDR3 amino acids: CASSVGRETYNEQFF. CDR3 in DNA: TGTGCCAGCAGCGTAGGGCGGGAGACTTACAATGAGCAGTTCTTC.

The V gene is TRBV29-1, the J gene TRBJ1-2; the match to TRBD1 covers 8 bases. CDR1 and CDR2 (germline): SQVTM, ANQGSEA. This CDR3 has 13 amino acids. J gave up 10 bases and V 5 bases, and 12 bases lay outside the gene matches. The CDR3 sequence is CSVTQGQGGDYTF. In DNA form, the CDR3 reads TGCAGCGTTACTCAAGGACAGGGTGGGGACTACACCTTC.

This clonotype was counted at least ten times. The CDR3 spells CASSQKTNGAPKDHEQYF. In DNA form, the CDR3 reads TGCGCCAGCAGCCAAAAGACAAACGGGGCGCCAAAGGACCACGAGCAGTACTTC. The V call is TRBV4-1, the J call TRBJ2-7; D may be TRBD1 or TRBD2 (5 bases each). The CDR3 contains 18 residues. CDR1 and CDR2 from the germline V gene are MGHRA and YSYEKL. V lost 2 bases and J lost 5, with 25 bases in between.

The chain employs TRBV29-1 and TRBJ1-4; D is uncertain. In germline, CDR1 is SQVTM, CDR2 ANQGSEA. V was pared by 5 bases and J by 0 bases, with 10 bases between. This CDR3 comprises 14 residues. The CDR3 DNA is TGCAGCGTTAGAGTCGGGGCAACTAATGAAAAACTGTTTTTT. It is translated as CSVRVGATNEKLFF.

This clonotype was picked up one time. The J gene is TRBJ2-5, the V gene TRBV29-1; tentatively, D is TRBD1 (6 bases). Per the germline V gene, CDR1 is SQVTM and CDR2 is ANQGSEA. This CDR3 has 14 residues. V was cut by 1 base and J by 7 bases, with 16 bases left in between. The CDR3 nucleotides read TGCAGCGTTGAAGGTGCAGGGGACGGTGCGACCCAGTACTTC. This translates into CSVEGAGDGATQYF. The full variable domain, with the rest looked up from reference TRBV29-1 and TRBJ2-5, is SAVISQKPSRDICQRGTSLTIQCQVDSQVTMMFWYRQQPGQSLTLIATANQGSEATYESGFVIDKFPISRPNLTFSTLTVSNMSPEDSSIYLCSVEGAGDGATQYFGPGTRLLVL.

This sequence joins TRBV12-5 and TRBJ1-5, with 8 bases identical to TRBD1. This CDR3 contains 15 residues. Trimming at V came to 6 bases and at J to 4 bases, leaving 8 bases not matched to a gene. Per the germline V gene, CDR1 is LGHNT and CDR2 is FRNRAP. The CDR3 region is CASGPRTGRNQPQHF. The CDR3 region has the DNA TGTGCTAGTGGCCCGCGGACAGGGAGAAATCAGCCCCAGCATTTT.

Many counts were recorded for this clonotype. This chain links TRBV7-9 with TRBJ2-7; maybe TRBD2 (5 bases). Germline V gene data show CDR1 as SEHNR and CDR2 as FQNEAQ (reference sequence). The CDR3 spans 15 residues. Trimming pared 2 bases from V and 7 bases from J, leaving 18 bases between. The CDR3 protein is CASSLKGGLKREQYF. The DNA for the CDR3 is TGTGCCAGCAGCTTAAAGGGTGGTCTCAAGCGGGAGCAGTACTTC.

Of note for this clonotype: This sequence may be a read error, since a much larger clone differs from it by one base. This chain uses TRBV5-1 with TRBJ1-1; the D gene is possibly TRBD1 (5 bases). This CDR3 is 13 amino acids long. The germline CDR1 and CDR2 sequences are SGHRS and YFSETQ. In nucleotides, the CDR3 is TGCGCCAGCATGGGGCAGCTTGACACTGAAGCTTCCTTT. Its protein is CASMGQLDTEASF.

Details on this clonotype: At one boundary the junction diverges from the germline segment, which might be a read error. CDR3 loop: CSARGEGRNTGAFF. The CDR3 nucleotides read TGCAGTGCTAGAGGGGAGGGGAGGAACACTGGAGCTTTCTTT. The chain employs TRBV20-1 and TRBJ1-1, with TRBD1 as a possible D gene (5 bases). CDR3 length: 14 amino acids. Per the germline V gene, CDR1 is DFQATT and CDR2 is SNEGSKA (reference sequence).

The chain recombines TRBV14 with TRBJ2-3, with 7 bases matching TRBD2. CDR3 length equals 14 residues. Germline lookup yields CDR1 SGHDN and CDR2 FVKESK. V gave up 5 bases and J gave up 2 bases; unmatched junction bases: 4. The CDR3 sequence: CASSRGGNTDTQYF. The CDR3, as DNA: TGTGCCAGCAGCAGGGGAGGGAACACAGATACGCAGTATTTT.

The CDR3 loop reads CASKRNRDYQETQYF. For the CDR3, the DNA is TGTGCCAGCAAACGAAATCGGGACTACCAAGAGACCCAGTACTTC. J is TRBJ2-5 and V is TRBV7-9; a weak D match, TRBD2 (6 bases). V gave up 7 bases and J gave up 0 bases, with 15 bases separating them. Germline CDR1 reads SEHNR; CDR2 reads FQNEAQ (reference sequence). The CDR3 is made up of 15 amino acids.

This clonotype was observed at least ten times. V usage is TRBV25-1 and J usage is TRBJ2-3, with no clear D. This CDR3 spans 14 amino acids. Germline values: CDR1 MGHDK, CDR2 SYGVNS. Trimming left V 3 bases short and J 1 base short, with 8 bases between. This chain's CDR3 is CASSERIGTDTQYF. The CDR3 coding sequence is TGTGCCAGCAGTGAGCGTATCGGCACAGATACGCAGTATTTT.

This clonotype was counted many times. The rearrangement links TRBV6-1 to TRBJ1-5; D gene uncertain. With 3 bases removed from V and 0 bases from J, the gap between germline ends came to 6 bases. The CDR3 totals 14 residues. Germline V gives CDR1 MNHNS, CDR2 SASEGT. The CDR3 spells CASSDSYSNQPQHF. For the CDR3, the DNA is TGTGCCAGCAGTGACAGTTATAGCAATCAGCCCCAGCATTTT.

This clonotype was seen at least ten times. The chain combines TRBV6-1 with TRBJ2-7; D ambiguous. The CDR3 spans 12 residues. Germline values: CDR1 MNHNS, CDR2 SASEGT. V lost 2 bases to trimming and J lost 4 bases, with 6 bases between them. The DNA of the CDR3 is TGTGCCAGCAGTGAACTAGATTACGAGCAGTACTTC. Translating it yields CASSELDYEQYF.

This chain joins TRBV6-2 or TRBV6-3 and TRBJ2-2; 10 bases are shared with TRBD1. Germline V gene data show CDR1 as MNHEY and CDR2 as SVGEGT. CDR3 length: 16 amino acids. After removal of 6 bases from V and 2 bases from J, the junction contained 6 bases not matched to a gene. The CDR3 nucleotides are TGTGCCAGCAGGGTTGGGACAGGGGCTAACACCGGGGAGCTGTTTTTT. It is translated as CASRVGTGANTGELFF.

This rearrangement joins TRBV29-1 to TRBJ1-4, with D uncertain. The germline CDR1 and CDR2 sequences are SQVTM and ANQGSEA. V was trimmed by 8 bases and J by 10 bases, leaving 26 bases between them. The CDR3 extends over 15 amino acids. The CDR3: CSLGAPQDVSGKLFF. DNA of the CDR3: TGCAGCTTAGGAGCGCCGCAGGACGTTTCGGGAAAACTGTTTTTT.